What follows describes a single T cell receptor (beta chain). Its antigen is undetermined. The source of the sample is a study of ipilimumab plus nivolumab after autologous stem cell transplantation. Study-wide context: The DLBCL group included primary refractory and relapsed cases.

Ipilimumab, 1 mg/kg, started 14 to 28 days after autologous transplant. Through week 26, nivolumab 3 mg/kg IV was given weeks 1, 4, 7, 10, then biweekly. Trimming took 2 bases from V and 2 from J, leaving 9 bases between them. The germline V gene encodes CDR1 GTSNPN and CDR2 SVGIG (reference sequence). This CDR3 has 13 residues. Profiling relied on immunoSEQ multiplex PCR, and the TCRdb table lists in-frame clones only, not all of them. Seen here are 9,000 to 15,000 clones, roughly three quarters observed once, and the top ten hold approximately 30%. Findings and caveats of the study: TCR repertoire, Treg phenotype and gut microbiota reportedly support more study of this approach.

This clonotype originated in a male donor with diffuse large B-cell lymphoma. The specimen was PBMCs, collected in a trial of ipilimumab plus nivolumab as post-transplant consolidation. J is TRBJ1-1 and V is TRBV30; maybe TRBD1 (5 bases). The CDR3 DNA sequence: TGTGCCTGGAGTATACAGGACAACACTGAAGCTTTCTTT. This codes for CAWSIQDNTEAFF.